Listed below are T cell receptor beta chains from one sample, sequenced in a study of shared clonotypes between healthy human individuals. Sequenced by immunoSEQ multiplex PCR; TCRdb stores in-frame clones only, minus some. The profile shows about 2.2 million clones, 85% to 95% of them singletons. Sequenced material: naive CD8+ T cells from PBMCs. The receptors were gathered from a man aged 18 to 35 in good health. Some clones in this sample may be carry-over from other donors' samples. CDR3s include the opening cysteine and the closing phenylalanine or tryptophan. D genes are given only for firm matches. The size of a clone is reported for some rows only, either as once, few or many, or as a class for expanded clones.

clone_size	v_call	j_call	d_call	cdr3_aa	cdr3_nt
NA	TRBV28	TRBJ1-2	TRBD1	CASSHEEQGGAGYGYTF	TGTGCCAGCAGCCATGAAGAACAGGGGGGGGCTGGGTATGGCTACACCTTC
NA	TRBV28	TRBJ2-1	TRBD2	CASSFGLAENNEQFF	TGTGCCAGCAGTTTCGGACTAGCAGAGAACAATGAGCAGTTCTTC
NA	TRBV7-2	TRBJ2-1	TRBD2	CASSPREEEQFF	TGTGCCAGCAGCCCACGGGAGGAGGAGCAGTTCTTC
few	TRBV4-2	TRBJ2-3	NA	CASRKEGTDTQYF	TGTGCCAGCAGGAAGGAGGGGACAGATACGCAGTATTTT
NA	TRBV28	TRBJ2-7	NA	CASSLGHSYEQYF	TGTGCCAGCAGTTTAGGACATAGCTACGAGCAGTACTTC
NA	TRBV27	TRBJ1-2	NA	CASTPAGGINYGYTF	TGTGCCAGCACCCCCGCCGGGGGTATTAACTATGGCTACACCTTC
NA	TRBV4-1	TRBJ2-5	TRBD2	CASSQSGRGAETQYF	TGCGCCAGCAGCCAAAGCGGGAGAGGCGCGGAGACCCAGTACTTC
NA	TRBV7-9	TRBJ2-1	TRBD2	CASSLGGLSQFF	TGTGCCAGCAGCTTAGGGGGACTATCGCAGTTCTTC
NA	TRBV27	TRBJ2-7	NA	CASGPSVSYEQYF	TGTGCCAGCGGCCCTTCGGTATCCTACGAGCAGTACTTC
NA	TRBV6-5	TRBJ2-3	NA	CASSWRVGGTDTQYF	TGTGCCAGCAGTTGGAGGGTTGGGGGCACAGATACGCAGTATTTT
NA	TRBV27	TRBJ2-3	NA	CASSLVGAEDTQYF	TGTGCCAGCAGTTTGGTCGGGGCCGAGGATACGCAGTATTTT
once	TRBV28	TRBJ2-7	NA	CASSIQGPEQYF	TGTGCCAGCAGTATCCAGGGACCCGAGCAGTACTTC
NA	TRBV28	TRBJ1-3	NA	CASSSTSSSGNTIYF	TGTGCCAGCAGTTCCACGTCCAGCTCTGGAAACACCATATATTTT
NA	TRBV10-2	TRBJ2-7	TRBD2	CASSGIPRLAGDDEQYF	TGCGCCAGCAGTGGCATCCCTCGGCTAGCGGGAGACGACGAGCAGTACTTC
NA	TRBV10-3	TRBJ2-1	TRBD2	CAYGREGPSALFF	TGTGCTTACGGGCGGGAGGGCCCGAGTGCACTGTTCTTC
NA	TRBV5-4	TRBJ1-5	NA	CASSLERSEPQHF	TGTGCCAGCAGCTTGGAGCGCTCCGAGCCCCAGCATTTT
NA	TRBV28	TRBJ2-1	NA	CASSPDFPRNEQFF	TGTGCCAGCAGCCCGGATTTTCCCCGCAATGAGCAGTTCTTC
NA	TRBV9	TRBJ2-5	TRBD2	CASSAGGTLKETQYF	TGTGCCAGCAGCGCGGGAGGGACTTTGAAAGAGACCCAGTACTTC
NA	TRBV29-1	TRBJ2-1	NA	CSVEEKDFLYNEQFF	TGCAGCGTTGAAGAGAAGGATTTCTTGTACAATGAGCAGTTCTTC
NA	TRBV7-7	TRBJ2-1	TRBD1	CASSLAAGGHEQFF	TGTGCCAGCAGCTTAGCGGCAGGGGGTCATGAGCAGTTCTTC
NA	TRBV13	TRBJ2-7	TRBD2	CASSLGGRDGEQYF	TGTGCCAGCAGCTTAGGCGGGAGGGATGGGGAGCAGTACTTC
NA	TRBV2	TRBJ2-1	NA	CASSEKERVREQFF	TGTGCCAGCAGTGAAAAAGAGAGGGTCCGGGAGCAGTTCTTC
NA	TRBV19	TRBJ2-5	TRBD2	CASSIVEREEETQYF	TGTGCCAGTAGTATAGTGGAGCGGGAGGAAGAGACCCAGTACTTC
NA	TRBV19	TRBJ2-1	TRBD2	CASSILAGRSSYNEQFF	TGTGCCAGTAGTATACTAGCGGGTCGGAGCTCCTACAATGAGCAGTTCTTC
NA	TRBV5-6	TRBJ1-4	NA	CASSYPSGGELATNEKLFF	TGTGCCAGCAGCTACCCTAGTGGAGGGGAATTGGCAACTAATGAAAAACTGTTTTTT
NA	TRBV21-1	TRBJ2-1	NA	CARATANEFF	TGTGCCAGAGCGACAGCCAATGAGTTCTTC
once	TRBV4-1	TRBJ2-1	TRBD2	CASSQDRVAGAYNEQFF	TGCGCCAGCAGCCAAGATCGGGTAGCGGGAGCGTACAATGAGCAGTTCTTC
NA	TRBV15	TRBJ2-3	TRBD2	CATSRLPILAGATDTQYF	TGTGCCACCAGCAGACTCCCCATTTTAGCGGGAGCCACAGATACGCAGTATTTT
NA	TRBV6-4	TRBJ2-3	NA	CASGRGGGDTQYF	TGTGCCAGCGGGAGGGGGGGCGGAGATACGCAGTATTTT
NA	TRBV30	TRBJ1-1	NA	CAWSVQSEVNTEAFF	TGTGCCTGGAGTGTACAGTCGGAAGTAAACACTGAAGCTTTCTTT
NA	TRBV19	TRBJ2-2	NA	CASSISSWDTGELFF	TGTGCCAGTAGTATTTCCTCTTGGGACACCGGGGAGCTGTTTTTT
NA	TRBV12-5	TRBJ1-5	NA	CASGLRNQPQHF	TGTGCTAGTGGTTTAAGAAATCAGCCCCAGCATTTT
NA	TRBV9	TRBJ1-1	NA	CASGMFGGNTEAFF	TGTGCCAGCGGAATGTTCGGGGGGAACACTGAAGCTTTCTTT
NA	TRBV27	TRBJ2-7	TRBD2	CASKDLAESYEQYF	TGTGCCAGCAAGGATCTAGCGGAATCCTACGAGCAGTACTTC
NA	TRBV19	TRBJ1-2	TRBD1	CASRTGTIYGYTF	TGTGCCAGTCGGACAGGGACCATCTATGGCTACACCTTC
NA	TRBV7-9	TRBJ1-4	NA	CASSLMEDFLFF	TGTGCCAGCAGCTTGATGGAAGATTTCCTGTTTTTT
NA	TRBV4-1	TRBJ1-2	NA	CASSQDRGTVNYGYTF	TGCGCCAGCAGCCAAGATAGGGGGACGGTGAACTATGGCTACACCTTC
NA	TRBV10-3	TRBJ1-1	NA	CAISESRGNTEAFF	TGTGCCATCAGTGAGTCGAGGGGGAACACTGAAGCTTTCTTT
NA	TRBV7-9	TRBJ1-2	NA	CASSPGGAYGYTF	TGTGCCAGCAGCCCCGGGGGTGCTTATGGCTACACCTTC
NA	TRBV7-8	TRBJ1-5	NA	CASSLGPISSNQPQHF	TGTGCCAGCAGCTTAGGGCCCATCAGCAGCAATCAGCCCCAGCATTTT
NA	TRBV10-2	TRBJ2-2	TRBD2	CASSERGGSHGELFF	TGCGCCAGCAGTGAGAGGGGCGGGAGCCACGGGGAGCTGTTTTTT
NA	TRBV15	TRBJ2-7	NA	CATSGGPGGLYEQYF	TGTGCCACCAGCGGGGGGCCGGGAGGTTTATACGAGCAGTACTTC
NA	TRBV6-5	TRBJ1-4	NA	CASRGGSNEKLFF	TGTGCCAGCAGAGGGGGGAGTAATGAAAAACTGTTTTTT
once	TRBV28	TRBJ1-1	NA	CASSLRIGVEAFF	TGTGCCAGCAGCCTCAGGATAGGGGTTGAAGCTTTCTTT
NA	TRBV6-5	TRBJ2-1	TRBD2	CASSRGTSGEQFF	TGTGCCAGCAGCCGGGGGACTAGTGGGGAGCAGTTCTTC
NA	TRBV29-1	TRBJ2-7	NA	CSVEVLYEQYF	TGCAGCGTTGAAGTACTCTACGAGCAGTACTTC
NA	TRBV5-1	TRBJ2-3	NA	CASTEARWGTDTQYF	TGCGCCAGCACCGAGGCGCGTTGGGGGACAGATACGCAGTATTTT
NA	TRBV27	TRBJ1-1	NA	CASSWGLNTEAFF	TGTGCCAGCAGTTGGGGACTGAACACTGAAGCTTTCTTT
once	TRBV9	TRBJ1-6	NA	CASSVGRSGPNSPLHF	TGTGCCAGCAGCGTAGGGCGGTCAGGCCCGAATTCACCCCTCCACTTT
NA	TRBV7-6	TRBJ2-1	TRBD2	CASSLLGLAGGDEQFF	TGTGCCAGCAGCTTACTTGGACTAGCGGGAGGGGATGAGCAGTTCTTC
NA	TRBV11-2	TRBJ1-1	TRBD1	CASSQGVADTEAFF	TGTGCCAGCAGCCAGGGGGTGGCGGACACTGAAGCTTTCTTT